Shown below are 26 T cell receptor beta chains from a single sample sequenced in a study of CD8 T cell repertoires and HIV-1 epitope variants. The assay was immunoSEQ multiplex PCR, and TCRdb's table has in-frame clones only and misses some. Of about 2,100 clones listed, roughly two thirds are singletons. The antigens for these receptors are not known. Material for sequencing was cultured CD8+ T cells derived from PBMCs. These receptors came from a male donor with HIV.

This clone was seen a few times. The chain uses TRBV25-1 and TRBJ1-2; D might be TRBD1 (6 bases). Germline V gene data show CDR1 as MGHDK and CDR2 as SYGVNS. The CDR3 has 13 residues. V lost 1 base and J lost 8, with 11 bases in between. CDR3 in DNA: TGTGCCAGCAGTGAATTAACAGGGAGAGGCTACACCTTC. Translation: CASSELTGRGYTF.

The genes are TRBV5-5 and TRBJ1-1, with D unresolved. The CDR3 sequence is 13 residues long. Between the trimmed V and J ends, which lost 5 bases and 0 bases, there was a span of 8 bases. The germline gives CDR1 SGHKS, CDR2 YYEKEE (reference sequence). The CDR3 nucleotides are TGTGCCAGCAGAGAAGACTTGAACACTGAAGCTTTCTTT. Amino acids: CASREDLNTEAFF.

The chain is built from TRBV13 and TRBJ1-3; D perhaps matches TRBD1 (5 bases). Between the trimmed V and J ends, which lost 1 base and 2 bases, there was a span of 9 bases. CDR1 and CDR2 (germline): PRHDT, FYEKMQ (reference sequence). The CDR3 has 15 residues. This chain's CDR3 is CASSLAGKAGNTIYF. CDR3 nucleotides: TGTGCCAGCAGCTTAGCAGGGAAGGCTGGAAACACCATATATTTT.

This clone was detected a few times. The chain uses TRBV13 and TRBJ2-3; a possible D gene is TRBD1 (7 bases). Germline V gives CDR1 PRHDT, CDR2 FYEKMQ (reference sequence). The CDR3 contains 16 residues. V lost 5 bases, J lost 3 bases, and 18 bases lay in between. The CDR3 nucleotides are TGTGCCAGCAGCCCCCCGGGCAGGGGGAGGACAGATACGCAGTATTTT. As protein: CASSPPGRGRTDTQYF.

V usage is TRBV6-7 and J usage is TRBJ2-3; 10 bases are shared with TRBD2. TRBV6-7 is flagged as an ORF with uncertain function. The CDR3 sequence is 15 residues long. Trimming cost V 7 bases and J 4 bases; bases outside gene matches: 8. The CDR3 is CASKGSGGGPDTQYF. The CDR3 DNA sequence: TGTGCCAGCAAGGGGAGCGGGGGGGGCCCAGATACGCAGTATTTT.

This clone was seen a single time. The chain has TRBV14 and TRBJ2-7, with D unclear. This CDR3 contains 12 residues. The germline gives CDR1 SGHDN, CDR2 FVKESK. V shed 1 base and J shed 4 bases, with 5 bases lying between them. The CDR3 loop reads CASSQANYEQYF. The CDR3 DNA follows: TGTGCCAGCAGCCAAGCAAATTACGAGCAGTACTTC.

This chain joins TRBV6-1 and TRBJ2-2, with D hard to call. The CDR3 consists of 15 residues. V shed 8 bases and J shed 7 bases, with 20 bases lying between them. CDR1 and CDR2 (germline): MNHNS, SASEGT. The CDR3 here is CASDAGSWVGGELFF. CDR3 coding DNA: TGTGCCAGCGACGCCGGTAGCTGGGTGGGCGGGGAGCTGTTTTTT.

The V and J genes are TRBV2 and TRBJ2-1, with 8 bases that match TRBD2. Trimming at V came to 6 bases and at J to 8 bases, leaving 9 bases not matched to a gene. CDR1 and CDR2 from the germline V gene are SNHLY and FYNNEI. The CDR3 contains 14 residues. This CDR3 is CASSNSGMNDEQFF. CDR3 coding DNA: TGTGCCAGCAGCAATAGCGGGATGAACGATGAGCAGTTCTTC.

This clone showed up just a few times. J is TRBJ1-3 and V is TRBV29-1; a possible D gene is TRBD1 (6 bases). CDR3 length: 14 amino acids. Trimming left V 2 bases short and J 2 bases short, with 10 bases between. Germline V CDR1 and CDR2: SQVTM, ANQGSEA. The CDR3 DNA sequence: TGCAGCGTTGAATCAGGGGTTACTGGAAACACCATATATTTT. Its translation: CSVESGVTGNTIYF.

This rearrangement joins TRBV15 to TRBJ2-1; TRBD1 aligns across 8 bases. V trimming: 4 bases; J trimming: 5 bases; junction bases outside the gene matches: 10. Germline CDR1 is LNHNV and CDR2 is YYDKDF (reference sequence). This CDR3 has 16 amino acids. The CDR3 DNA reads TGTGCCACCAGCATTACGACAGGGGTTGTGGACAATGAGCAGTTCTTC. Its translation is CATSITTGVVDNEQFF. Together with reference TRBV15 and TRBJ2-1, the CDR3 gives the full variable domain: DAMVIQNPRYQVTQFGKPVTLSCSQTLNHNVMYWYQQKSSQAPKLLFHYYDKDFNNEADTPDNFQSRRPNTSFCFLDIRSPGLGDTAMYLCATSITTGVVDNEQFFGPGTRLTVL.

The rearrangement uses TRBV4-1 and TRBJ2-7; unclear D gene. This CDR3 spans 12 amino acids. V was shortened by 0 bases and J by 12 bases, with 12 bases between the two germline ends. The V gene's germline CDR1 is MGHRA and CDR2 YSYEKL. CDR3: CASSQDERPRYF. The CDR3 nucleotides read TGCGCCAGCAGCCAAGACGAGCGCCCTCGGTACTTC.

The chain carries TRBV2 and TRBJ2-3, with 10 nucleotides matching TRBD2. The CDR3 consists of 17 residues. Trimming took 3 bases from V and 3 from J; bases not matched to a gene: 9. Germline V gives CDR1 SNHLY, CDR2 FYNNEI. In DNA, the CDR3 is TGTGCCAGCAGTGAGGGAATAGCGGGAGGAATGACAGATACGCAGTATTTT. Amino acids: CASSEGIAGGMTDTQYF. Complete variable domain (other parts from reference TRBV2 and TRBJ2-3): EPEVTQTPSHQVTQMGQEVILRCVPISNHLYFYWYRQILGQKVEFLVSFYNNEISEKSEIFDDQFSVERPDGSNFTLKIRSTKLEDSAMYFCASSEGIAGGMTDTQYFGPGTRLTVL.

The V gene is TRBV5-1, the J gene TRBJ2-3; 7 nucleotides align to TRBD2. The CDR3 contains 17 residues. Germline V CDR1 and CDR2: SGHRS, YFSETQ. V gave up 4 bases and J gave up 2 bases; unmatched junction bases: 13. The CDR3 here is CASSGGRLAPNTDTQYF. DNA for the CDR3: TGCGCCAGCAGCGGGGGGAGACTAGCACCGAACACAGATACGCAGTATTTT.

The chain combines TRBV5-1 with TRBJ2-5; D could derive from TRBD1 or TRBD2 (5 bases each). V was clipped by 4 bases and J by 5 bases, with 18 bases between them. CDR1 is SGHRS, CDR2 YFSETQ, per germline. There are 15 residues in the CDR3. Here the CDR3 DNA reads TGCGCCAGCAGCGAGGGACGGAGTAGTTGGGAGACCCAGTACTTC. The encoded protein is CASSEGRSSWETQYF.

The rearrangement joins TRBV7-8 to TRBJ1-2; D is perhaps TRBD1 (5 bases). The V and J ends lost 1 base and 4 bases respectively, with 13 bases between them. This CDR3 spans 15 amino acids. Germline V gene sequence: CDR1 SGHVS, CDR2 FQNEAQ. The CDR3 loop is CASSLGPTASYGYTF. The CDR3 region has the DNA TGTGCCAGCAGCTTAGGTCCGACAGCTTCCTATGGCTACACCTTC. Combining the CDR3 with reference TRBV7-8 and TRBJ1-2 gives the whole variable domain GAGVSQSPRYKVAKRGQDVALRCDPISGHVSLFWYQQALGQGPEFLTYFQNEAQLDKSGLPSDRFFAERPEGSVSTLKIQRTQQEDSAVYLCASSLGPTASYGYTFGSGTRLTVV.

This rearrangement joins TRBV28 to TRBJ2-1; D may be TRBD1 or TRBD2 (5 bases each). V lost 10 bases and J 6 bases, leaving 16 bases between the germline ends. The CDR3 is 13 amino acids. Per the germline V gene, CDR1 is MDHEN and CDR2 is SYDVKM. The CDR3, as DNA: TGTGCCACAGCATGGGACGTCCCCAATGAGCAGTTCTTC. Translating it yields CATAWDVPNEQFF.

V is TRBV5-6 and J is TRBJ2-7; tentative D call: TRBD1 (6 bases). With 4 bases removed from V and 4 bases from J, the gap between germline ends came to 12 bases. CDR3 length: 13 amino acids. Per the germline V gene, CDR1 is SGHDT and CDR2 is YYEEEE. The CDR3 coding sequence is TGTGCCAGCAGCAGCGACAGGAGTTACGAGCAGTACTTC. Encoded protein: CASSSDRSYEQYF.

The chain joins TRBV7-6 to TRBJ2-6, with 7 bases that match TRBD1. The CDR3 is made up of 16 amino acids. Trimming at V came to 5 bases and at J to 0 bases, leaving 4 bases not matched to a gene. CDR1 is SGHVS and CDR2 is FNYEAQ in the germline V gene. In DNA, the CDR3 is TGTGCCAGCAGCACGCGACAGGGCTCTGGGGCCAACGTCCTGACTTTC. Translating it yields CASSTRQGSGANVLTF.

The CDR3 spells CASRQGASSYEQYF. CDR3 sequence (DNA): TGTGCCAGCAGACAGGGGGCTTCCTCCTACGAGCAGTACTTC. The V gene is TRBV6-5, the J gene TRBJ2-7; 9 nucleotides agree with TRBD1. The CDR3 contains 14 residues. After removal of 6 bases from V and 0 bases from J, the junction contained 3 bases not matched to a gene. Per the germline V gene, CDR1 is MNHEY and CDR2 is SVGAGI.

This chain connects TRBV29-1 to TRBJ2-1; no reliable D call. Germline CDR1 and CDR2: SQVTM and ANQGSEA. The V end was cut by 1 base, the J end by 6 bases, with 1 base between. CDR3 length: 10 residues. CDR3 sequence reads: CSVEGNEQFF. The CDR3 DNA reads TGCAGCGTTGAAGGCAATGAGCAGTTCTTC.

The CDR3, as DNA: TGTGCCAGCTCACTCCAAACTAGCGTCCCCGAGCAGTTCTTC. The encoded protein is CASSLQTSVPEQFF. This chain uses TRBV18 with TRBJ2-1, with 7 bases fitting TRBD2. Germline CDR1 KGHSH, CDR2 LQKENI. V was pared by 4 bases and J by 10 bases, with 10 bases of the junction left unmatched. The CDR3 loop spans 14 amino acids. The full variable domain, completed using reference TRBV18 and TRBJ2-1, is NAGVMQNPRHLVRRRGQEARLRCSPMKGHSHVYWYRQLPEEGLKFMVYLQKENIIDESGMPKERFSAEFPKEGPSILRIQQVVRGDSAAYFCASSLQTSVPEQFFGPGTRLTVL.

This clone was detected a few times. The rearrangement uses TRBV19 and TRBJ1-1, with a weak D call TRBD1 (5 bases). V shed 5 bases and J shed 0 bases, with 13 bases lying between them. The CDR3 has 15 residues. Germline V CDR1 and CDR2: LNHDA, SQIVND (reference sequence). The CDR3, as DNA: TGTGCCAGTAGTGATTACGGGGCTCTGAACACTGAAGCTTTCTTT. Its protein product is CASSDYGALNTEAFF.

The genes are TRBV6-5 and TRBJ1-2; weak D call: TRBD1 (6 bases). The CDR3 length is 13 residues. V was trimmed by 2 bases and J by 8 bases, leaving 12 bases between them. Germline V gives CDR1 MNHEY, CDR2 SVGAGI. The DNA for the CDR3 is TGTGCCAGCAGTTACGGGGGGGGCGGAGGCTACACCTTC. Its translation: CASSYGGGGGYTF.

The V call is TRBV27, the J call TRBJ2-7, with 14 bases lining up with TRBD2. There are 15 residues in the CDR3. Germline values: CDR1 MNHEY, CDR2 SMNVEV (reference sequence). Trimming took 5 bases from V and 7 from J; bases not matched to a gene: 7. CDR3 region: CASSPTSGGAGEQYF. Here the CDR3 DNA reads TGTGCCAGCAGTCCGACTAGCGGGGGGGCTGGAGAGCAGTACTTC.

This clone was recorded a few times. The chain joins TRBV29-1 to TRBJ1-3; TRBD1 matches 8 bases. V lost 3 bases and J lost 1; bases outside the gene matches: 2. Per the germline V gene, CDR1 is SQVTM and CDR2 is ANQGSEA. CDR3 length: 14 residues. CDR3 coding DNA: TGCAGCGTTGAGGACAGGGTGTCTGGAAACACCATATATTTT. Translated, it gives CSVEDRVSGNTIYF.

The chain combines TRBV30 with TRBJ2-7; D might be TRBD1 or TRBD2, each matching 5 bases. V lost 3 bases and J 3 bases, leaving 9 bases between the germline ends. The length of the CDR3 is 12 residues. Germline CDR1 is GTSNPN and CDR2 is SVGIG (reference sequence). The CDR3 loop reads CAWSGDGYEQYF. Written as DNA, the CDR3 is TGTGCCTGGAGCGGGGACGGCTACGAGCAGTACTTC.